The 10 T cell receptor beta chains given below trace back to one sample, sequenced in a study of cytomegalovirus exposure and HLA in healthy donors. In the PCR, 60 Vbeta and 13 Jbeta primers were used. Data came from immunoSEQ multiplex PCR; TCRdb stores just in-frame clones and leaves some out. This table holds 150,000 or so clones, around four fifths found once. The sequencing sample was made of PBMCs. These receptors came from a man in his late teens or twenties in good health and CMV-seronegative.

The chain joins TRBV6-7 to TRBJ2-1; 7 nucleotides line up with TRBD2. TRBV6-7 is given ORF status, its function remaining uncertain. The length of the CDR3 is 14 residues. V lost 5 bases, J lost 1 base, and 2 bases stayed unmatched. The CDR3 region is CASSGGGSYNEQFF. Written as DNA, the CDR3 is TGTGCCAGCAGTGGGGGGGGATCCTACAATGAGCAGTTCTTC.

J is TRBJ1-2 and V is TRBV19; 9 bases align to TRBD1. The CDR3 loop spans 16 amino acids. Germline V gene sequence: CDR1 LNHDA, CDR2 SQIVND (reference sequence). V was clipped by 3 bases and J by 2 bases; unmatched bases: 7. CDR3 coding DNA: TGTGCCAGTAGTATCCCCTGGGACAGGGCGAACTATGGCTACACCTTC. This sequence encodes CASSIPWDRANYGYTF.

This clone was observed a few times. V gene TRBV28 combines with J gene TRBJ1-3, with 7 bases matching TRBD1. Germline V lookup: CDR1 MDHEN, CDR2 SYDVKM. The CDR3 covers 16 residues. The junction had 6 bases not matched to a gene; V was cut back by 4 bases and J by 0 bases. The CDR3 nucleotides are TGTGCCAGCAGTTCAAGGACAGGTACCTCTGGAAACACCATATATTTT. Its translation is CASSSRTGTSGNTIYF.

This chain joins TRBV28 and TRBJ2-3; D is perhaps TRBD2 (7 bases). Trimming left V 7 bases short and J 4 bases short, with 18 bases between. CDR3 length equals 15 residues. The germline gives CDR1 MDHEN, CDR2 SYDVKM. CDR3 region: CASTSLKGGADTQYF. The CDR3 coding sequence is TGTGCCAGCACCTCCCTAAAAGGGGGGGCAGATACGCAGTATTTT.

The chain is built from TRBV28 and TRBJ1-5, with no clear D. V gave up 4 bases and J gave up 2 bases, with 12 bases separating them. There are 15 residues in the CDR3. Germline-derived CDR1 and CDR2 are MDHEN and SYDVKM. The CDR3 DNA is TGTGCCAGCAGTTCTACGCAGGCTGGCAATCAGCCCCAGCATTTT. It is translated as CASSSTQAGNQPQHF.

This clone was observed once. The chain joins TRBV25-1 to TRBJ1-2; a possible D gene is TRBD1 (5 bases). CDR3 size: 13 residues. The germline V and J ends were trimmed by 6 bases and 7 bases, with 15 bases remaining between them. Germline V CDR1 and CDR2: MGHDK, SYGVNS. The CDR3 region is CASSPSGISGYTF. The CDR3 DNA follows: TGTGCCAGCAGCCCCTCAGGGATCTCTGGCTACACCTTC.

Comment on this clone: One end of the junction varies from germline; a read error may be responsible. J is TRBJ1-2 and V is TRBV23-1; TRBD1 agrees at 9 bases. TRBV23-1 is reported as an ORF; its role is uncertain. CDR3 length equals 21 residues. CDR3 in DNA: TGCGCCAGCAGTCAAAGTGAGGGGTCCCGTCCCGGGACAGGGTGCCCTGTGGGCTACACCTTT. Translated: CASSQSEGSRPGTGCPVGYTF.

The chain is built from TRBV5-1 and TRBJ1-1; possibly TRBD1 for D (5 bases). CDR1 SGHRS and CDR2 YFSETQ come from the germline V gene. The V end lost 0 bases, the J end lost 4 bases, and 13 bases lay between the germline ends. The CDR3 length is 15 residues. This CDR3 reads CASSLEGPGVTEAFF. In DNA form, the CDR3 reads TGCGCCAGCAGCTTGGAGGGGCCTGGGGTCACTGAAGCTTTCTTT. Supplemented by reference TRBV5-1 and TRBJ1-1, the full variable domain reads KAGVTQTPRYLIKTRGQQVTLSCSPISGHRSVSWYQQTPGQGLQFLFEYFSETQRNKGNFPGRFSGRQFSNSRSEMNVSTLELGDSALYLCASSLEGPGVTEAFFGQGTRLTVV.

The V and J genes are TRBV9 and TRBJ1-4, with D possibly being TRBD1 (6 bases). Germline CDR1 is SGDLS and CDR2 is YYNGEE. The V gene lost 0 bases and the J gene lost 0 bases, with 21 bases spanning the gap. The CDR3 covers 20 residues. Here the CDR3 DNA reads TGTGCCAGCAGCGTAGATGGGTACAGGGCTTTCGGGTCAACTAATGAAAAACTGTTTTTT. Its protein is CASSVDGYRAFGSTNEKLFF.

This sequence joins TRBV6-6 and TRBJ1-1; D is uncertain. V shed 2 bases and J shed 3 bases, with 10 bases lying between them. The CDR3 contains 14 residues. Germline loops: CDR1 MNHNY, CDR2 SVGAGI (reference sequence). CDR3 sequence: CASSYGQVDTEAFF. DNA of the CDR3: TGTGCCAGCAGTTACGGCCAGGTAGACACTGAAGCTTTCTTT.